This passage covers 19 T cell receptor beta chains from one sample sequenced in a study of T cells in localized non-small cell lung cancer. Sequencing used immunoSEQ multiplex PCR; TCRdb keeps in-frame clones, though not all of them. The repertoire has tens of thousands of clones, 85% to 95% of them found once; the top ten carry roughly 0.7%. The sequencing used peripheral blood, collected before any cancer treatment. The receptors originated from a woman aged 35-70 years with stage I lung adenocarcinoma.

This chain uses TRBV27 with TRBJ2-1; D is unresolved. This CDR3 has 13 residues. The germline gives CDR1 MNHEY, CDR2 SMNVEV (reference sequence). Trimming cost V 6 bases and J 7 bases, with 13 bases left between them. Here the CDR3 reads CASRPGSPNEQFF. CDR3 sequence (DNA): TGTGCCAGCAGACCCGGGTCTCCAAATGAGCAGTTCTTC.

This rearrangement joins TRBV19 to TRBJ1-5; D gene ambiguous. V was pared by 5 bases and J by 6 bases, with 11 bases between. Looked up from germline, CDR1 is LNHDA and CDR2 is SQIVND (reference sequence). There are 13 residues in the CDR3. The CDR3 DNA is TGTGCCAGTAGTTTCAACTTATTTCAGCCCCAGCATTTT. As protein: CASSFNLFQPQHF.

The chain carries TRBV6-6 and TRBJ2-1, with D maybe TRBD2 (6 bases). The CDR3 is 16 residues long. Looked up from germline, CDR1 is MNHNY and CDR2 is SVGAGI (reference sequence). V lost 0 bases to trimming and J lost 1 base, with 10 bases between them. The CDR3 sequence: CASSYSGGASYNEQFF. The CDR3 DNA is TGTGCCAGCAGTTACTCGGGGGGAGCGTCCTACAATGAGCAGTTCTTC.

The V gene is TRBV29-1, the J gene TRBJ2-1; 8 positions agree with TRBD2. This CDR3 is built from 14 residues. The germline gives CDR1 SQVTM, CDR2 ANQGSEA. J gave up 9 bases and V 7 bases, and 14 bases lay outside the gene matches. CDR3 sequence: CSAVAGTTRGEQFF. CDR3 in DNA: TGCAGCGCTGTAGCGGGAACAACTAGGGGTGAGCAGTTCTTC.

The chain recombines TRBV19 with TRBJ2-1, with TRBD2 as a possible D gene (5 bases). CDR1 and CDR2 (germline): LNHDA, SQIVND (reference sequence). The CDR3 contains 14 residues. The V end lost 8 bases, the J end lost 6 bases, and 17 bases lay between the germline ends. The CDR3 coding sequence is TGTGCCAGTCAGAGGGTCGGGAAAACCAATGAGCAGTTCTTC. Protein product: CASQRVGKTNEQFF. The complete variable domain, with remaining parts taken from reference TRBV19 and TRBJ2-1, reads DGGITQSPKYLFRKEGQNVTLSCEQNLNHDAMYWYRQDPGQGLRLIYYSQIVNDFQKGDIAEGYSVSREKKESFPLTVTSAQKNPTAFYLCASQRVGKTNEQFFGPGTRLTVL.

The rearrangement uses TRBV27 and TRBJ1-5; D may be TRBD1 (6 bases). The CDR3 has 13 amino acids. V lost 6 bases and J 7 bases, leaving 13 bases between the germline ends. Germline CDR1 and CDR2: MNHEY and SMNVEV (reference sequence). CDR3 nucleotide sequence: TGTGCCAGCAGCCCTAACAGGGTCCAGCCCCAGCATTTT. Its protein is CASSPNRVQPQHF.

The genes are TRBV2 and TRBJ2-1; TRBD2 matches 9 bases. This CDR3 has 13 residues. Germline CDR1 reads SNHLY; CDR2 reads FYNNEI. V dropped 7 bases and J dropped 8; count of bases not matched to a gene: 6. CDR3 residues: CASNWREGYEQFF. CDR3 in DNA: TGTGCCAGCAATTGGCGGGAGGGCTATGAGCAGTTCTTC.

The V call is TRBV5-1, the J call TRBJ2-3; D is unclear. CDR1 is SGHRS, CDR2 YFSETQ, per germline. The CDR3 contains 14 residues. V lost 2 bases and J lost 4, with 11 bases in between. The CDR3: CASSLTFIADTQYF. CDR3 DNA: TGCGCCAGCAGCTTAACGTTTATCGCAGATACGCAGTATTTT.

This clone was detected only once. This chain uses TRBV21-1 with TRBJ2-7. TRBV21-1 is a pseudogene. CDR3 length: 15 amino acids. The chain's CDR3 is CASSKEPGPTYEQYF. The CDR3 DNA sequence: TGTGCCAGCAGCAAAGAACCGGGGCCGACCTACGAGCAGTACTTC.

This chain connects TRBV18 to TRBJ1-1; 7 nucleotides align to TRBD1. The V and J ends lost 3 bases and 3 bases, in that order; junction bases with no gene match: 7. Per germline, CDR1 KGHSH and CDR2 LQKENI. The CDR3 runs 15 residues. This chain's CDR3 is CASSPSYDRDTEAFF. DNA for the CDR3: TGTGCCAGCTCACCTTCTTATGACAGGGACACTGAAGCTTTCTTT.

This clone was recorded only once. The chain combines TRBV11-2 with TRBJ2-5, with a weak D call TRBD1 (5 bases). Germline-derived CDR1 and CDR2 are SGHAT and FQNNGV. This CDR3 has 15 residues. V was shortened by 1 base and J by 4 bases, with 13 bases between the two germline ends. The CDR3: CASSLGSGWGETQYF. The CDR3 coding sequence is TGTGCCAGCAGCTTAGGATCAGGGTGGGGAGAGACCCAGTACTTC.

This chain joins TRBV6-5 and TRBJ2-3, with 12 bases that match TRBD2. CDR1 and CDR2 from the germline V gene are MNHEY and SVGAGI. The CDR3 runs 15 residues. The V segment lost 6 bases and the J segment 6 bases; nucleotides outside the gene matches: 7. The CDR3 loop reads CASRVSSGRVDTQYF. CDR3 coding DNA: TGTGCCAGCAGGGTCTCTAGCGGGAGGGTCGATACGCAGTATTTT.

The CDR3 sequence is CASSPIDSYGYTF. In DNA form, the CDR3 reads TGTGCCAGCTCACCTATCGACAGCTATGGCTACACCTTC. This rearrangement joins TRBV18 to TRBJ1-2; possibly TRBD1 for D (5 bases). V dropped 3 bases and J dropped 4 bases, with 9 bases sitting between them. The CDR3 is 13 amino acids. Germline loops: CDR1 KGHSH, CDR2 LQKENI.

The V and J genes are TRBV5-1 and TRBJ2-5, with 9 bases fitting TRBD1. The germline V gene encodes CDR1 SGHRS and CDR2 YFSETQ. The trim removed 2 bases at V and 5 bases at J, leaving 1 base unmatched. CDR3 length: 13 residues. CDR3: CASSLGTGETQYF. CDR3 DNA: TGCGCCAGCAGCTTAGGGACAGGGGAGACCCAGTACTTC.

The genes are TRBV19 and TRBJ2-3, with 9 bases fitting TRBD2. Germline loops: CDR1 LNHDA, CDR2 SQIVND (reference sequence). Trimming at V came to 7 bases and at J to 1 base, leaving 3 bases not matched to a gene. There are 14 residues in the CDR3. CDR3 DNA: TGTGCCAGTAAGTGGACTAGCGGCACAGATACGCAGTATTTT. Protein sequence: CASKWTSGTDTQYF. Using reference TRBV19 and TRBJ2-3 for the parts outside the CDR3, the full variable domain is DGGITQSPKYLFRKEGQNVTLSCEQNLNHDAMYWYRQDPGQGLRLIYYSQIVNDFQKGDIAEGYSVSREKKESFPLTVTSAQKNPTAFYLCASKWTSGTDTQYFGPGTRLTVL.

This clone was seen once. This chain connects TRBV19 to TRBJ1-4, with TRBD1 as a possible D gene (5 bases). The CDR3 extends over 14 amino acids. Germline assignment: CDR1 LNHDA and CDR2 SQIVND (reference sequence). Trimming stripped 3 bases from V and 7 bases from J, with 12 bases between. The CDR3 DNA reads TGTGCCAGTAGTATGGGGGGAAGGTCTGAAAAACTGTTTTTT. It encodes CASSMGGRSEKLFF. The full variable domain, with the rest looked up from reference TRBV19 and TRBJ1-4, is DGGITQSPKYLFRKEGQNVTLSCEQNLNHDAMYWYRQDPGQGLRLIYYSQIVNDFQKGDIAEGYSVSREKKESFPLTVTSAQKNPTAFYLCASSMGGRSEKLFFGSGTQLSVL.

This clone was seen only once. The rearrangement links TRBV4-3 to TRBJ2-1; 11 positions agree with TRBD2. The CDR3 has 19 amino acids. Germline loops: CDR1 LGHNA, CDR2 YSLEER. V trimming: 0 bases; J trimming: 0 bases; junction bases outside the gene matches: 7. CDR3 in amino acids: CASSQDWGTSGSSYNEQFF. The CDR3 DNA sequence: TGCGCCAGCAGCCAAGATTGGGGAACTAGCGGGAGCTCCTACAATGAGCAGTTCTTC.

J is TRBJ2-7 and V is TRBV29-1; 8 bases map to TRBD2. The germline V gene has CDR1 SQVTM and CDR2 ANQGSEA. The CDR3 consists of 13 residues. The V segment lost 4 bases and the J segment 2 bases; nucleotides outside the gene matches: 4. CDR3 DNA sequence: TGCAGCGTTGGCGGACTAGCTCCCTACGAGCAGTACTTC. Translating it yields CSVGGLAPYEQYF.

V gene TRBV18 combines with J gene TRBJ1-2, with 8 bases matching TRBD1. Germline V gene lookup returns CDR1 KGHSH and CDR2 LQKENI. The CDR3 is 17 residues long. J was trimmed by 0 bases and V by 5 bases; bases with no gene match: 11. The DNA of the CDR3 is TGTGCCAGCTCATCGCGGACAGGGAATCAAGCTAACTATGGCTACACCTTC. Its protein product is CASSSRTGNQANYGYTF.